The T cell receptor beta chain described here comes from a study of cytomegalovirus exposure and HLA in healthy donors. Study results and caveats: Most TCR beta V segments were productive about 87% or about 30% of the time in an earlier analysis.

CDR3 length: 15 amino acids. Per the germline V gene, CDR1 is SGHNT and CDR2 is YYREEE (reference sequence). 13 Jbeta primers and 60 Vbeta primers were used for the PCR. Assay used: immunoSEQ multiplex PCR; TCRdb lists only in-frame clones, some missing. The sample contains around 95,000 clones, approximately 85% of which appear only once. Note on this clone: What it recognizes is unknown.

The sample was PBMCs. The TCR sequence derives from a young man in good health and CMV-seropositive. J is TRBJ2-5 and V is TRBV5-4; possibly TRBD2 for D (6 bases). The J call may be wrong; the DNA end is better matched by TRBJ2-7. This CDR3 reads CASSSLRDSSYEQYF. CDR3 bases: TGTGCCAGCAGCTCACTCCGGGACTCATCCTACGAGCAGTACTTC.